The entry that follows covers one T cell receptor (beta chain) sequence. Assay: immunoSEQ multiplex PCR; the TCRdb copy retains only in-frame clones and omits some. Of hundreds of thousands of clones in the sample, 80% are singletons; the top ten hold around 4.5%. Deletions cut 4 bases from V and 2 bases from J, with 17 bases between. CDR3 length: 16 amino acids. Germline assignment: CDR1 MDHEN and CDR2 SYDVKM. Cohort placement rested on clinical history that participants reported themselves. The data were taken from a study of blood T cell repertoires in COVID-19. The chain joins TRBV28 to TRBJ1-2; D is undetermined. Input material: PBMCs or T cells enriched from blood (not recorded which). The sequence was obtained from a man between 25 and 39 years old with acute COVID-19. The CDR3 reads CASSSRWEDGNYGYTF. In DNA, the CDR3 is TGTGCCAGCAGTTCGAGGTGGGAGGACGGAAACTATGGCTACACCTTC.